These 15 T cell receptor beta chains share one sample of origin, sequenced in a study of cytomegalovirus exposure and HLA in healthy donors. PCR was performed using 60 Vbeta and 13 Jbeta primers. Here immunoSEQ multiplex PCR was the method, and the copy in TCRdb shows in-frame clones only, minus some. The sample contains 65,000 to 90,000 clones, about 78% of which appear only once. Sequences were obtained from PBMCs. These receptors originate from a woman between 40 and 50 years old in good health and CMV-seropositive.

The chain couples TRBV7-9 to TRBJ1-5; D possibly corresponds to TRBD1 (5 bases). The V gene's germline CDR1 is SEHNR and CDR2 FQNEAQ (reference sequence). V shed 3 bases and J shed 7 bases, with 10 bases lying between them. The CDR3 has 13 residues. In nucleotides, the CDR3 is TGTGCCAGCAGCTTCTCCAGGGAACAGCCCCAGCATTTT. Amino acid sequence: CASSFSREQPQHF.

This chain links TRBV5-1 with TRBJ2-3; TRBD1 matches 9 bases. This CDR3 spans 14 amino acids. Germline CDR1 is SGHRS and CDR2 is YFSETQ. J was trimmed by 4 bases and V by 4 bases; bases with no gene match: 4. CDR3 sequence: CASSRGQGSDTQYF. The CDR3, as DNA: TGCGCCAGCAGCCGGGGACAGGGTTCAGATACGCAGTATTTT.

Comments on this clone: Other DNA sequences in the same sample also yield this CDR3. The chain couples TRBV30 to TRBJ1-1; possibly TRBD1 for D (5 bases). Looked up from germline, CDR1 is GTSNPN and CDR2 is SVGIG (reference sequence). This CDR3 contains 13 residues. Trimming took 0 bases from V and 1 from J, leaving 6 bases between them. CDR3 nucleotides: TGTGCCTGGAGTGTTCAGGGGAACACTGAAGCTTTCTTT. It codes for CAWSVQGNTEAFF.

The chain is built from TRBV18 and TRBJ1-5; TRBD1 matches 10 bases. The germline gives CDR1 KGHSH, CDR2 LQKENI. With V trimmed by 3 bases and J by 5 bases, 1 base remained unmatched. This CDR3 contains 14 residues. The CDR3 reads CASSPGTGDQPQHF. The CDR3 DNA reads as TGTGCCAGCTCACCCGGGACAGGGGATCAGCCCCAGCATTTT.

This rearrangement joins TRBV10-3 to TRBJ1-2; no firm D call. From germline, CDR1 is ENHRY and CDR2 SYGVKD. V gave up 10 bases and J gave up 4 bases, with 10 bases separating them. The CDR3 has 11 amino acids. Here the CDR3 DNA reads TGTGCCAGCACTCTTGGCTATGGCTACACCTTC. This sequence encodes CASTLGYGYTF.

The chain employs TRBV6-5 and TRBJ2-7; 7 bases are shared with TRBD1. The CDR3 consists of 13 residues. Germline CDR1 and CDR2: MNHEY and SVGAGI. J was trimmed by 11 bases and V by 3 bases; bases with no gene match: 10. The chain's CDR3 is CASSYLDRDRKYF. The CDR3 region has the DNA TGTGCCAGCAGTTATCTCGACAGGGATAGGAAGTACTTC.

Only a few counts were recorded for this clone. V and J are TRBV7-9 and TRBJ2-7; 7 bases are shared with TRBD1. V lost 5 bases to trimming and J lost 2 bases; unmatched junction nucleotides: 6. The CDR3 extends over 14 amino acids. Germline CDR1 is SEHNR and CDR2 is FQNEAQ (reference sequence). This CDR3 reads CASSLTGQTYEQYF. CDR3 nucleotides: TGTGCCAGCAGCCTAACGGGACAGACCTACGAGCAGTACTTC.

This clone has a single count. Additional DNA sequences in this sample encode the identical CDR3. This chain connects TRBV19 to TRBJ1-5; TRBD1 aligns across 8 bases. The germline V gene encodes CDR1 LNHDA and CDR2 SQIVND (reference sequence). V dropped 4 bases and J dropped 2; count of bases not matched to a gene: 1. The CDR3 extends over 14 amino acids. The CDR3 is CASSTTGGNQPQHF. Here the CDR3 DNA reads TGTGCCAGTAGTACGACAGGGGGCAATCAGCCCCAGCATTTT.

The genes are TRBV4-1 and TRBJ1-1, with unresolved D. Looked up from germline, CDR1 is MGHRA and CDR2 is YSYEKL. Between the trimmed V and J ends, which lost 0 bases and 10 bases, there was a span of 9 bases. The CDR3 is 12 residues long. The CDR3, as DNA: TGCGCCAGCAGCCAAGATTCGGCGGTAGCTTTCTTT. Translated: CASSQDSAVAFF.

The chain employs TRBV27 and TRBJ2-3; D remains unclear. Trimming took 4 bases from V and 2 from J, leaving 7 bases between them. Germline assignment: CDR1 MNHEY and CDR2 SMNVEV (reference sequence). CDR3 size: 13 residues. Here the CDR3 DNA reads TGTGCCAGCAGTTCTCCCTTCACAGATACGCAGTATTTT. Translated: CASSSPFTDTQYF.

The chain links TRBV5-1 to TRBJ2-2; 8 bases line up with TRBD1. With V trimmed by 3 bases and J by 4 bases, 5 bases remained unmatched. The CDR3 extends over 15 amino acids. CDR1 and CDR2 from the germline V gene are SGHRS and YFSETQ. The CDR3 spells CASSYPDRATGELFF. The CDR3, as DNA: TGCGCCAGCAGCTATCCGGACAGGGCCACCGGGGAGCTGTTTTTT.

The V gene is TRBV5-1, the J gene TRBJ2-5, with 8 bases aligning to TRBD1. This CDR3 region has 15 residues. CDR1 is SGHRS and CDR2 is YFSETQ in the germline V gene. Trimming removed 2 bases from V and 3 bases from J; junction bases left unmatched: 6. Written as DNA, the CDR3 is TGCGCCAGCAGCTTATCGCCGACAGGGGAAGAGACCCAGTACTTC. Translating it yields CASSLSPTGEETQYF.

This clone was picked up a small number of times. V gene TRBV5-1 combines with J gene TRBJ2-2, with D possibly being TRBD1 (6 bases). The ends were cut back, 0 bases at V and 7 bases at J, with 7 bases in the middle. The CDR3 runs to 13 residues. Germline values: CDR1 SGHRS, CDR2 YFSETQ. DNA for the CDR3: TGCGCCAGCAGCTTGGCACAGGGCGGGGAGCTGTTTTTT. Translating it yields CASSLAQGGELFF.

The chain employs TRBV5-5 and TRBJ1-5, with D unresolved. V lost 0 bases, J lost 3 bases, and 7 bases lay in between. CDR1 is SGHKS and CDR2 is YYEKEE in the germline V gene (reference sequence). The CDR3 consists of 14 residues. In DNA, the CDR3 is TGTGCCAGCAGCTTGGGAGGGATCAATCAGCCCCAGCATTTT. The encoded protein is CASSLGGINQPQHF. The full variable domain, its missing parts supplied by reference TRBV5-5 and TRBJ1-5, is DAGVTQSPTHLIKTRGQQVTLRCSPISGHKSVSWYQQVLGQGPQFIFQYYEKEERGRGNFPDRFSARQFPNYSSELNVNALLLGDSALYLCASSLGGINQPQHFGDGTRLSIL.

This chain uses TRBV6-6 with TRBJ1-6, with D hard to call. Trimming stripped 8 bases from V and 0 bases from J, with 5 bases between. Germline-derived CDR1 and CDR2 are MNHNY and SVGAGI (reference sequence). This CDR3 is 13 amino acids long. The CDR3 protein is CASSSSYNSPLHF. DNA for the CDR3: TGTGCCAGCTCGAGCTCCTATAATTCACCCCTCCACTTT.